This T cell receptor beta chain came from a study of cytomegalovirus exposure and HLA in healthy donors. Findings and caveats of the study: The classifier was said to identify cytomegalovirus status with high specificity and sensitivity. Sequencing depth across donors, presence/absence analyses assumed, was roughly uniform. The authors listed 164 TCR beta chains as cytomegalovirus-associated.

This clone was seen more than once but under ten times. The antigen remains undetermined. Germline CDR1 reads SGHTA; CDR2 reads FQGNSA. The length of the CDR3 is 14 residues. After removal of 2 bases from V and 3 bases from J, the junction contained 3 bases not matched to a gene. The study ran its PCR with 60 Vbeta and 13 Jbeta primers. Measured with immunoSEQ multiplex PCR; TCRdb has only the in-frame clones, and not every one. This table has 100,000 to 150,000 clones, under 20% appearing once. The receptor was isolated from a female donor in good health and CMV-seropositive. This sequence joins TRBV7-2 and TRBJ2-7; TRBD1 matches at 8 bases. Sequenced: PBMCs. This chain's CDR3 is CASSLTGQGYEQYF. For the CDR3, the DNA is TGTGCCAGCAGCTTAACTGGACAGGGCTACGAGCAGTACTTC.